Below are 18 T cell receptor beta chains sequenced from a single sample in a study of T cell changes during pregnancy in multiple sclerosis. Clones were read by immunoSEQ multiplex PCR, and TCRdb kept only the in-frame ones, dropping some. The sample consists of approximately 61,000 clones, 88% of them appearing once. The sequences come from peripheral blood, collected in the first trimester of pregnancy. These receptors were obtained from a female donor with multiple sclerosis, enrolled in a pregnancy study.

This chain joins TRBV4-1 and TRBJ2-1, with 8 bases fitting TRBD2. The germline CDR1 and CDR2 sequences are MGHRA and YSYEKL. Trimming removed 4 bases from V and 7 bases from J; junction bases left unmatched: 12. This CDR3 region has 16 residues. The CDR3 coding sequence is TGCGCCAGCAGCCCTGGGCTAGCGGGTCTAGGGAATGAGCAGTTCTTC. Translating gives CASSPGLAGLGNEQFF.

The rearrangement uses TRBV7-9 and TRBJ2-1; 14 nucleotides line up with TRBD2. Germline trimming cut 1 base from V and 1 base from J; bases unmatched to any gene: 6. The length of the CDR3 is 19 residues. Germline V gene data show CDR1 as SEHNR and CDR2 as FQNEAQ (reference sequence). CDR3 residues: CASSLVDGLAGGSYNEQFF. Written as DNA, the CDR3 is TGTGCCAGCAGCTTAGTAGATGGACTAGCGGGAGGTTCCTACAATGAGCAGTTCTTC.

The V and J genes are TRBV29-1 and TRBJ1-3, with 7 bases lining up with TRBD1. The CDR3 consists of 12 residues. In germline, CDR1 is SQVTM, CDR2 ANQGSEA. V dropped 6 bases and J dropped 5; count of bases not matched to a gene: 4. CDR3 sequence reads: CSVGTDRNTIYF. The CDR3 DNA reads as TGCAGCGTAGGGACAGATAGAAACACCATATATTTT. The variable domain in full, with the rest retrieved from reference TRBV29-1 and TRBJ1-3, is SAVISQKPSRDICQRGTSLTIQCQVDSQVTMMFWYRQQPGQSLTLIATANQGSEATYESGFVIDKFPISRPNLTFSTLTVSNMSPEDSSIYLCSVGTDRNTIYFGEGSWLTVV.

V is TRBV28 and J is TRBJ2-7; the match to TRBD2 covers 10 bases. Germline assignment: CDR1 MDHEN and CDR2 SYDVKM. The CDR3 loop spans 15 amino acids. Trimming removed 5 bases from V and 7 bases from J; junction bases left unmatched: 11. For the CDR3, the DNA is TGTGCCAGCAGTCGGGGAGCGGGAGGGCCTCATGAGCAGTACTTC. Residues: CASSRGAGGPHEQYF.

The CDR3 DNA sequence: TGTGCCAGCAGCCTCACCGGGACAGCTGCATCTAACTATGGCTACACCTTC. Its translation is CASSLTGTAASNYGYTF. The genes are TRBV12-1 and TRBJ1-2; the table's D call, TRBD1, has no DNA check behind it. TRBV12-1 has pseudogene status. The CDR3 totals 17 residues.

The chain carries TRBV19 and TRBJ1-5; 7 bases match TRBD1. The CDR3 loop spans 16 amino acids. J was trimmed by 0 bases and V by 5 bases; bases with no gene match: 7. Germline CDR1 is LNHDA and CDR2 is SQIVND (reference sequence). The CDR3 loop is CASSPIRGYSNQPQHF. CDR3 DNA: TGTGCCAGTAGTCCCATCAGGGGGTATAGCAATCAGCCCCAGCATTTT.

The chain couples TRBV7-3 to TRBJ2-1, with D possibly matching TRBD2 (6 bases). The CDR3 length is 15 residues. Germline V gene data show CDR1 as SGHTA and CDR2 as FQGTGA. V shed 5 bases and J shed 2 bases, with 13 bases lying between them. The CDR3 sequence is CASSPDSGTYNEQFF. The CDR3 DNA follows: TGTGCCAGCAGCCCGGATAGCGGCACCTACAATGAGCAGTTCTTC.

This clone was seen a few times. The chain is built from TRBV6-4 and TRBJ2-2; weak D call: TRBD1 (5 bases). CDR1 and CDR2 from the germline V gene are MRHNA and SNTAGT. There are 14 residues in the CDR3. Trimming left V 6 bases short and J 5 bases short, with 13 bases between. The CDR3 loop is CASRERPGTGELFF. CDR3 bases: TGTGCCAGCAGAGAACGCCCAGGGACCGGGGAGCTGTTTTTT.

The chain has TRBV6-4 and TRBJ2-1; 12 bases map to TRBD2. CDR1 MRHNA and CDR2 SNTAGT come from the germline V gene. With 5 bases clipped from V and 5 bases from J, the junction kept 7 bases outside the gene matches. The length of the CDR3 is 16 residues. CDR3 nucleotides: TGTGCCAGCAGTTACGGACTAGCGGGATCCAACAATGAGCAGTTCTTC. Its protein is CASSYGLAGSNNEQFF.

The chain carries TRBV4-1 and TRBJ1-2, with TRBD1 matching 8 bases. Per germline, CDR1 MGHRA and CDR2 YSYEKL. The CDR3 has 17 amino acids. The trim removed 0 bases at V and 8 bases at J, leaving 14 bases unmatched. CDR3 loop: CASSQDFAGTGIAGYTF. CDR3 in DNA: TGCGCCAGCAGCCAAGATTTCGCCGGGACAGGTATTGCGGGCTACACCTTC.

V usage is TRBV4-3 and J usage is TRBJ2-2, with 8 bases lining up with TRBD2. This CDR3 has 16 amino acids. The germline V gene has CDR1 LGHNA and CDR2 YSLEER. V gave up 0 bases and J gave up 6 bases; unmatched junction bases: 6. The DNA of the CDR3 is TGCGCCAGCAGCCAAGATTTGGCGGGAGGCCCCGGGGAGCTGTTTTTT. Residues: CASSQDLAGGPGELFF.

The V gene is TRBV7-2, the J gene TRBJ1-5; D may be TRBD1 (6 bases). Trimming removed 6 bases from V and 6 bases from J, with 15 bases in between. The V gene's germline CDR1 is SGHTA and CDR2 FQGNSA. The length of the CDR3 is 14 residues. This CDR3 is CASSPRGGSQPQHF. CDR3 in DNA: TGTGCCAGCAGTCCAAGAGGGGGTAGTCAGCCCCAGCATTTT.

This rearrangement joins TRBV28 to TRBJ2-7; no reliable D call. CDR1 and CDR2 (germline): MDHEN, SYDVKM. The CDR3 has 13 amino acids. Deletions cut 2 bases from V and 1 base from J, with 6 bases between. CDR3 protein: CASSLRGSYEQYF. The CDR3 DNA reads TGTGCCAGCAGTTTACGCGGTTCCTACGAGCAGTACTTC.

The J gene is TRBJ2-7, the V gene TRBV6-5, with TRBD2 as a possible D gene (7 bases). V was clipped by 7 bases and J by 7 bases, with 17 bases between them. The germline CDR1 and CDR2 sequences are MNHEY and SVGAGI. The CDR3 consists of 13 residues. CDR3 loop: CASKDRGAGEQYF. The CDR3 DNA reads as TGTGCCAGCAAGGATCGGGGGGCGGGAGAGCAGTACTTC.

CDR3: CATLKGGGGTGELFF. The CDR3 DNA sequence: TGTGCCACCCTCAAAGGGGGCGGTGGAACCGGGGAGCTGTTTTTT. The genes are TRBV28 and TRBJ2-2, with 7 bases lining up with TRBD1. The length of the CDR3 is 15 residues. CDR1 and CDR2 from the germline V gene are MDHEN and SYDVKM. J gave up 5 bases and V 10 bases, and 13 bases lay outside the gene matches.

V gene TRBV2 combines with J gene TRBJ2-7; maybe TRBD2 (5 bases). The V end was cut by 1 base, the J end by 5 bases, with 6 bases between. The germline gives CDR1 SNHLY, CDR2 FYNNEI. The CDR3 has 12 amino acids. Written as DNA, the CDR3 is TGTGCCAGCAGTGAAGGGGGAGACGAGCAGTACTTC. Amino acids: CASSEGGDEQYF.

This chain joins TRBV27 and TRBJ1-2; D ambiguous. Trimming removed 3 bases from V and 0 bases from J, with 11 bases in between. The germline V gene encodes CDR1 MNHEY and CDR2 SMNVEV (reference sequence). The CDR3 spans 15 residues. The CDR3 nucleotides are TGTGCCAGCAGTTTTAATGGCAGGACTAACTATGGCTACACCTTC. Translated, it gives CASSFNGRTNYGYTF.

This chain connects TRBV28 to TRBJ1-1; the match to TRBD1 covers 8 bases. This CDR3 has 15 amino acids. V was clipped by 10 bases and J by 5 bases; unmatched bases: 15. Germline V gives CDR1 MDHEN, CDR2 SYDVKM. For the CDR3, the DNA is TGTGCCACCCAAGCCCGACAGGGGCTGGCTACTGAAGCTTTCTTT. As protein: CATQARQGLATEAFF.